Presented here are 13 T cell receptor beta chains from one specimen sequenced in a study of blood T cell repertoires in COVID-19. Sequencing used immunoSEQ multiplex PCR; TCRdb keeps in-frame clones, though not all of them. The profile shows just over 60,000 clones, more than 65% of them singletons. Sequencing was carried out using peripheral blood. Receptors originate from a woman over 75 with active or convalescent COVID-19.

This CDR3 reads CASSVGTAVGYGYTF. CDR3 bases: TGTGCCAGTAGTGTCGGGACAGCGGTGGGCTATGGCTACACCTTC. The chain recombines TRBV19 with TRBJ1-2; TRBD1 agrees at 7 bases. The CDR3 is 15 amino acids. Germline loops: CDR1 LNHDA, CDR2 SQIVND (reference sequence). After removal of 5 bases from V and 4 bases from J, the junction contained 10 bases not matched to a gene. Using reference TRBV19 and TRBJ1-2 for the parts outside the CDR3, the full variable domain is DGGITQSPKYLFRKEGQNVTLSCEQNLNHDAMYWYRQDPGQGLRLIYYSQIVNDFQKGDIAEGYSVSREKKESFPLTVTSAQKNPTAFYLCASSVGTAVGYGYTFGSGTRLTVV.

The V and J genes are TRBV9 and TRBJ1-1; 9 bases agree with TRBD1. The CDR3 contains 14 residues. The junction had 5 bases not matched to a gene; V was cut back by 3 bases and J by 5 bases. CDR1 SGDLS and CDR2 YYNGEE come from the germline V gene. CDR3 DNA: TGTGCCAGCAGCGCACAGGGGGCTAGGACTGAAGCTTTCTTT. Its protein product is CASSAQGARTEAFF.

The chain joins TRBV2 to TRBJ1-2; 9 bases are a match to TRBD1. V lost 7 bases to trimming and J lost 8 bases; unmatched junction nucleotides: 8. CDR3 length equals 13 residues. CDR1 is SNHLY, CDR2 FYNNEI, per germline. CDR3: CASNGQGLGGYTF. The CDR3 nucleotides are TGTGCCAGCAACGGACAGGGGTTGGGGGGCTACACCTTC.

The CDR3 DNA is TGCGCCAGCAGCCTCACACCCACACAGGGAAATGAAAAACTGTTTTTT. Protein product: CASSLTPTQGNEKLFF. The chain carries TRBV4-1 and TRBJ1-4, with D perhaps matching TRBD1 (6 bases). Germline loops: CDR1 MGHRA, CDR2 YSYEKL. The CDR3 contains 16 residues. V was shortened by 4 bases and J by 5 bases, with 17 bases between the two germline ends.

The rearrangement uses TRBV27 and TRBJ1-2, with 11 bases aligning to TRBD1. The germline CDR1 and CDR2 sequences are MNHEY and SMNVEV (reference sequence). Unmatched junction bases numbered 8, after V lost 6 bases and J lost 5 bases. CDR3 length equals 15 residues. The CDR3 loop is CASSRGQGVGYGYTF. The DNA for the CDR3 is TGTGCCAGCAGCCGGGGACAGGGGGTTGGGTATGGCTACACCTTC.

The chain is built from TRBV6-6 and TRBJ2-7; unclear D gene. CDR3 length: 15 amino acids. Looked up from germline, CDR1 is MNHNY and CDR2 is SVGAGI (reference sequence). V gave up 5 bases and J gave up 2 bases, with 16 bases separating them. The CDR3 DNA sequence: TGTGCCAGCAGTCCCCGCTCGGCGGTGGCCTACGAGCAGTACTTC. Residues: CASSPRSAVAYEQYF.

The chain carries TRBV10-3 and TRBJ2-7; D is possibly TRBD2 (5 bases). The CDR3 runs to 13 residues. The V gene's germline CDR1 is ENHRY and CDR2 SYGVKD. Deletions cut 4 bases from V and 7 bases from J, with 14 bases between. CDR3 sequence: CAISVEVSGEQYF. CDR3 bases: TGTGCCATCAGTGTGGAGGTATCGGGAGAGCAGTACTTC.

The gene calls are TRBV7-9 and TRBJ1-3, with D unresolved. The germline V and J ends were trimmed by 5 bases and 8 bases, with 7 bases remaining between them. The germline CDR1 and CDR2 sequences are SEHNR and FQNEAQ (reference sequence). This CDR3 is built from 11 residues. CDR3 in amino acids: CASSPSDTIYF. The CDR3 bases are TGTGCCAGCAGCCCGAGCGACACCATATATTTT. Variable domain in full (rest from reference TRBV7-9 and TRBJ1-3): DTGVSQNPRHKITKRGQNVTFRCDPISEHNRLYWYRQTLGQGPEFLTYFQNEAQLEKSRLLSDRFSAERPKGSFSTLEIQRTEQGDSAMYLCASSPSDTIYFGEGSWLTVV.

The V and J genes are TRBV10-2 and TRBJ1-2, with D possibly matching TRBD1 (6 bases). The ends were cut back, 4 bases at V and 6 bases at J, with 15 bases in the middle. Germline loops: CDR1 WSHSY, CDR2 SAAADI. The CDR3 length is 14 residues. CDR3 amino acids: CASSGSQGINGYTF. CDR3 sequence (DNA): TGCGCCAGCAGTGGCTCACAGGGAATTAATGGCTACACCTTC.

The chain uses TRBV5-4 and TRBJ1-4; weak D call: TRBD1 (6 bases). Looked up from germline, CDR1 is SGHNT and CDR2 is YYREEE (reference sequence). V lost 4 bases and J 3 bases, leaving 16 bases between the germline ends. The CDR3 loop spans 16 amino acids. The CDR3 region has the DNA TGTGCCAGCAGCCCGAGGGAGGGGGGCTCTAATGAAAAACTGTTTTTT. Protein sequence: CASSPREGGSNEKLFF.

The chain links TRBV2 to TRBJ1-4, with D unclear. Trimming left V 1 base short and J 1 base short, with 7 bases between. This CDR3 contains 15 residues. CDR1 and CDR2 (germline): SNHLY, FYNNEI. Here the CDR3 DNA reads TGTGCCAGCAGTGAAGACGGGTTAACTAATGAAAAACTGTTTTTT. Translated, it gives CASSEDGLTNEKLFF.

The chain joins TRBV6-5 to TRBJ1-1; the D is unclear. Germline V gene data show CDR1 as MNHEY and CDR2 as SVGAGI. The germline V and J ends were trimmed by 2 bases and 0 bases, with 7 bases remaining between them. The CDR3 has 14 amino acids. In DNA form, the CDR3 reads TGTGCCAGCAGTTACGCAGGCATGAACACTGAAGCTTTCTTT. Translating gives CASSYAGMNTEAFF.

The genes are TRBV7-3 and TRBJ2-1; a possible D gene is TRBD2 (6 bases). The CDR3 runs to 14 residues. Between the trimmed V and J ends, which lost 4 bases and 7 bases, there was a span of 14 bases. Germline CDR1 reads SGHTA; CDR2 reads FQGTGA. CDR3 in amino acids: CASSSVGRGNEQFF. The DNA of the CDR3 is TGTGCCAGCAGCTCCGTGGGTCGGGGGAATGAGCAGTTCTTC.